The text below deals with one T cell receptor (beta chain). Its antigen is undetermined. Repertoires were generated with immunoSEQ multiplex PCR, while TCRdb's copy carries only in-frame clones and drops some. The data contain fewer than 3 million clones, roughly 92% of them singletons. Germline assignment: CDR1 LNHDA and CDR2 SQIVND (reference sequence). Trimming pared 3 bases from V and 1 base from J, leaving 15 bases between. The length of the CDR3 is 17 residues. The data originate from a study of shared clonotypes between healthy human individuals. Overall study findings and caveats: In the sorted subsets, rarefaction showed sequencing was incomplete despite large depth.

This receptor was identified in a man in his late teens or twenties in good health. Some clones in this sample may be carry-over from other donors' samples. Sequencing was done on a sample of naive CD4+ T cells from PBMCs. Subset indicated: CD45RA+ positively selected. The rearrangement joins TRBV19 to TRBJ2-2; no definite D call. The CDR3 coding sequence is TGTGCCAGTAGTATGGCGTTCGTACGGGTGAACACCGGGGAGCTGTTTTTT. Its protein is CASSMAFVRVNTGELFF.